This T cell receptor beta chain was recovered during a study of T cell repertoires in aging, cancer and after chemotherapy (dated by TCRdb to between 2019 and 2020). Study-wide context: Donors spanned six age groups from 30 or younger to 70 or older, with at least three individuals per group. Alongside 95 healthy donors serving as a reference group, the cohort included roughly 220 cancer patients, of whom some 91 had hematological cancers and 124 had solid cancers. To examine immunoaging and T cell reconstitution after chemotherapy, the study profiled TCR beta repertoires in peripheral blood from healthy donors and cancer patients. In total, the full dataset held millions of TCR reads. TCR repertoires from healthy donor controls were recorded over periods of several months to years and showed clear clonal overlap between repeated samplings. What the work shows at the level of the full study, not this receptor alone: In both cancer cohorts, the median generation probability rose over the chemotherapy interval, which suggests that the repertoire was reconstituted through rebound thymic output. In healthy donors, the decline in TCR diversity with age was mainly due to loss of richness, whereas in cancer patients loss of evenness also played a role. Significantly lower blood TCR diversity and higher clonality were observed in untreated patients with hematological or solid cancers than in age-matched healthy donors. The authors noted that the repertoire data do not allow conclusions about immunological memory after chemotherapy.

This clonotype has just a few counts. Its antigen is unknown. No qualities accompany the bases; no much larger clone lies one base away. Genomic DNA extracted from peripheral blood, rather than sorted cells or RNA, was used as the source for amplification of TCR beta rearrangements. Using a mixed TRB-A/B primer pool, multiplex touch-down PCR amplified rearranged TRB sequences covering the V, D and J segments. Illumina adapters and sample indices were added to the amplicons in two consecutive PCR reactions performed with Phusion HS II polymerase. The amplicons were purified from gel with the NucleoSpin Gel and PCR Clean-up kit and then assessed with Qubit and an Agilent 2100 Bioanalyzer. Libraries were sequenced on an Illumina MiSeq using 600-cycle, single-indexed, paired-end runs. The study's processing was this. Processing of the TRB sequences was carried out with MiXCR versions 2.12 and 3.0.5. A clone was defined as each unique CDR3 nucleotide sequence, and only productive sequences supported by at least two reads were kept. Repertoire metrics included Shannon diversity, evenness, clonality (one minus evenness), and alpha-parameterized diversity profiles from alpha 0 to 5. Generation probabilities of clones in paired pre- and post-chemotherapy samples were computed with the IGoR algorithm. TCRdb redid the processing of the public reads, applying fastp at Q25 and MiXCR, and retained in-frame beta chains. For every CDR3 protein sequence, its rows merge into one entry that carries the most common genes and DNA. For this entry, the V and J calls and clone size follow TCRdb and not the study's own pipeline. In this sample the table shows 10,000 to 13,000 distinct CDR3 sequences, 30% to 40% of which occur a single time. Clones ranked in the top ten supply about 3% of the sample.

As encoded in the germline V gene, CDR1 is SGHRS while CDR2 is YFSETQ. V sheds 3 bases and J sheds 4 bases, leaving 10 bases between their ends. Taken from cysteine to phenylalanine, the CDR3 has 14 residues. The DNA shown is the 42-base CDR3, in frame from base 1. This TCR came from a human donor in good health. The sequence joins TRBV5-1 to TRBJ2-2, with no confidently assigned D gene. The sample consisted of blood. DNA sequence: TGCGCCAGCAGCTCTCAACCGTCCACCGGGGAGCTGTTTTTT. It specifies CASSSQPSTGELFF.